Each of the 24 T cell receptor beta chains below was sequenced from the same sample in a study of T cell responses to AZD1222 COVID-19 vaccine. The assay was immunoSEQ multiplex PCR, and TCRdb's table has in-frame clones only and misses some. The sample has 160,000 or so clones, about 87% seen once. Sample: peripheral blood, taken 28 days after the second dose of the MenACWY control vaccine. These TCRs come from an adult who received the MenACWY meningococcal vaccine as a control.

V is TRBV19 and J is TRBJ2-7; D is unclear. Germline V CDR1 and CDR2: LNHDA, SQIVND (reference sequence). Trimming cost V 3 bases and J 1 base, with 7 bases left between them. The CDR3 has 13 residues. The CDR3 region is CASSIHESYEQYF. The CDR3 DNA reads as TGTGCCAGTAGTATTCACGAATCCTACGAGCAGTACTTC.

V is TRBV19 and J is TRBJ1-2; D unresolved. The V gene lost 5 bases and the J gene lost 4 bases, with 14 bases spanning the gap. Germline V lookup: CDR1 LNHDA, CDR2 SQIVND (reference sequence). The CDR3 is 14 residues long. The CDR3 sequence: CASSRNLDGYGYTF. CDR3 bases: TGTGCCAGTAGTCGAAACTTAGACGGCTATGGCTACACCTTC.

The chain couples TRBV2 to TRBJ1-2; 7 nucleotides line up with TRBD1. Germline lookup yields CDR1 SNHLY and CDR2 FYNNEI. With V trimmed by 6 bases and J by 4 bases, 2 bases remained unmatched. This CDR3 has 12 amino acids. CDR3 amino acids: CASRDRAYGYTF. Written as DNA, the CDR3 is TGTGCCAGCAGAGACAGGGCCTATGGCTACACCTTC.

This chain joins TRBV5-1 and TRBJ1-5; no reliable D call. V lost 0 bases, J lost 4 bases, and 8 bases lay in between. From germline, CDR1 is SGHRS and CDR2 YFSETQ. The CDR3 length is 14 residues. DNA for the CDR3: TGCGCCAGCAGCTTGGTGTCAGGTAATCAGCCCCAGCATTTT. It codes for CASSLVSGNQPQHF.

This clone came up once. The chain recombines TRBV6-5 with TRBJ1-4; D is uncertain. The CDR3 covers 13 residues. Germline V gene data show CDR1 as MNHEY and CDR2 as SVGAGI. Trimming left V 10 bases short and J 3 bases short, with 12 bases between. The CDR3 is CATCRAANEKLFF. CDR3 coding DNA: TGTGCCACATGCCGGGCCGCTAATGAAAAACTGTTTTTT.

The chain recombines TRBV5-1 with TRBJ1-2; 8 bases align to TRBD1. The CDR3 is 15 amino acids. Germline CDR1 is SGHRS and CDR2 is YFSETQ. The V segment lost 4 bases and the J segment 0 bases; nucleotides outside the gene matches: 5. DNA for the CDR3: TGCGCCAGCAGCCCCGGGACAGGAACTAACTATGGCTACACCTTC. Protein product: CASSPGTGTNYGYTF.

The CDR3 sequence is CASSQGASTYEQYF. The CDR3 DNA is TGCGCCAGCAGCCAAGGAGCCTCCACCTACGAGCAGTACTTC. The rearrangement links TRBV4-1 to TRBJ2-7; D call uncertain. This CDR3 has 14 residues. The V gene's germline CDR1 is MGHRA and CDR2 YSYEKL. V dropped 1 base and J dropped 2 bases, with 9 bases sitting between them.

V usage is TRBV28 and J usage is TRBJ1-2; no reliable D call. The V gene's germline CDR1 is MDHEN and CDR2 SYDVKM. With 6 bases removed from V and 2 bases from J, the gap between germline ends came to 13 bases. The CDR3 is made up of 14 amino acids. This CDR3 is CASSPTGMNYGYTF. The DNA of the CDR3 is TGTGCCAGCAGCCCTACCGGGATGAACTATGGCTACACCTTC.

CDR3 loop: CASSLPPPGLAGVGDTQYF. For the CDR3, the DNA is TGTGCCAGCAGCTTACCCCCGCCGGGACTAGCGGGAGTTGGAGATACGCAGTATTTT. V gene TRBV7-2 combines with J gene TRBJ2-3; 14 bases match TRBD2. V shed 2 bases and J 5 bases; nucleotides not matched to a gene: 12. Germline-derived CDR1 and CDR2 are SGHTA and FQGNSA. This CDR3 has 19 residues.

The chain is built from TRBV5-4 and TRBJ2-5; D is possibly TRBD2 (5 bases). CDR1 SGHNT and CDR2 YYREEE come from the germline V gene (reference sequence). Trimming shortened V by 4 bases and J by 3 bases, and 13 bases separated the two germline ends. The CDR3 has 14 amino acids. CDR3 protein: CASSPARREETQYF. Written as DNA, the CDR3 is TGTGCCAGCAGCCCGGCCAGGCGGGAAGAGACCCAGTACTTC.

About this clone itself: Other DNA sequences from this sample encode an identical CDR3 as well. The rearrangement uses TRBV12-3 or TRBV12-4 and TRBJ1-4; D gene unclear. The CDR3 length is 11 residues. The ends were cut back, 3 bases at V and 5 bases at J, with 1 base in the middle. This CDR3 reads CASSLNEKLFF. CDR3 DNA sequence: TGTGCCAGCAGTTTGAATGAAAAACTGTTTTTT.

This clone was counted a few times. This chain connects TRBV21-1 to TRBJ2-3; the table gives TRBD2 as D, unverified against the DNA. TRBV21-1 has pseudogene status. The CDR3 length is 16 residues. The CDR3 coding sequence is TGTGCCAGCACTCAAAGGGGGGGACCAAGCACAGATACGCAGTATTTT. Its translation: CASTQRGGPSTDTQYF.

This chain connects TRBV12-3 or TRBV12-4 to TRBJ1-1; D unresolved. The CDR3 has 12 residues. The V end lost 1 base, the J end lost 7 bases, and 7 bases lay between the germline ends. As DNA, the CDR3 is TGTGCCAGCAGTTTAGTTCCGGGTGAAGCTTTCTTT. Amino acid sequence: CASSLVPGEAFF.

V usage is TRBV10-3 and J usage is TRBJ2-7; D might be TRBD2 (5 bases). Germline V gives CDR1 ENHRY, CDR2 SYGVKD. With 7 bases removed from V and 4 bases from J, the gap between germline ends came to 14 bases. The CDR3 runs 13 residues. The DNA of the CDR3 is TGTGCCATCAATACCGGGATAGAATACGAGCAGTACTTC. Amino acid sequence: CAINTGIEYEQYF.

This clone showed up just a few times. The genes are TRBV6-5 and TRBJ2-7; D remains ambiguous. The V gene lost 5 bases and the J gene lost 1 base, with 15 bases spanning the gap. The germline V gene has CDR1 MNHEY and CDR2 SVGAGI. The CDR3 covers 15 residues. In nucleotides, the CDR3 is TGTGCCAGCAGTCAGGTTATGGATGGGTCCTACGAGCAGTACTTC. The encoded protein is CASSQVMDGSYEQYF.

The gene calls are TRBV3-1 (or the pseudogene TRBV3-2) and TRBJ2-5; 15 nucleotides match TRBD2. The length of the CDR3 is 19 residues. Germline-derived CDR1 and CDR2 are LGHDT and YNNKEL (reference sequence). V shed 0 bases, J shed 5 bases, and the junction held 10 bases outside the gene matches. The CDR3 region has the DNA TGTGCCAGCAGCCAAGAATTTGTGGGACTAGCGGGAGGATTGGAGACCCAGTACTTC. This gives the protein CASSQEFVGLAGGLETQYF.

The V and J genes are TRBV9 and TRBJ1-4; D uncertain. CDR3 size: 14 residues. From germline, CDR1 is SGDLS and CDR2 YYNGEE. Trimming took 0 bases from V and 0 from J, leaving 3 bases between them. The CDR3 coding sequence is TGTGCCAGCAGCGTAGGTGCAACTAATGAAAAACTGTTTTTT. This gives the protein CASSVGATNEKLFF. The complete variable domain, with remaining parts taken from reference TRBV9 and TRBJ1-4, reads DSGVTQTPKHLITATGQRVTLRCSPRSGDLSVYWYQQSLDQGLQFLIQYYNGEERAKGNILERFSAQQFPDLHSELNLSSLELGDSALYFCASSVGATNEKLFFGSGTQLSVL.

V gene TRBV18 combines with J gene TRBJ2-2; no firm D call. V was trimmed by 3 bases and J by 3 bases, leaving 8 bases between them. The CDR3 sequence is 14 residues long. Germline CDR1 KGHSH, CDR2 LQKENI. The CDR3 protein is CASSPRHDTGELFF. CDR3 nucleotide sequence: TGTGCCAGCTCACCCCGACATGACACCGGGGAGCTGTTTTTT. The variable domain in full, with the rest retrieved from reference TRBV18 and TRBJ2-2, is NAGVMQNPRHLVRRRGQEARLRCSPMKGHSHVYWYRQLPEEGLKFMVYLQKENIIDESGMPKERFSAEFPKEGPSILRIQQVVRGDSAAYFCASSPRHDTGELFFGEGSRLTVL.

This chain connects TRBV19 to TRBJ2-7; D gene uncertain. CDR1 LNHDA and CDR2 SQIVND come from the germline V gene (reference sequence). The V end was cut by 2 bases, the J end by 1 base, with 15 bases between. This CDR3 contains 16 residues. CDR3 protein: CASSISQQRRSYEQYF. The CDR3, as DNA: TGTGCCAGTAGTATATCCCAGCAGAGACGGTCCTACGAGCAGTACTTC.

The CDR3 nucleotides are TGTGCCATCAGCCAGGGAGATGTCTTCACCGGGGAGCTGTTTTTT. Its protein is CAISQGDVFTGELFF. This rearrangement joins TRBV10-3 to TRBJ2-2; either TRBD1 or TRBD2 may supply D (5 bases each). From germline, CDR1 is ENHRY and CDR2 SYGVKD. The CDR3 covers 15 residues. The ends were cut back, 6 bases at V and 4 bases at J, with 15 bases in the middle.

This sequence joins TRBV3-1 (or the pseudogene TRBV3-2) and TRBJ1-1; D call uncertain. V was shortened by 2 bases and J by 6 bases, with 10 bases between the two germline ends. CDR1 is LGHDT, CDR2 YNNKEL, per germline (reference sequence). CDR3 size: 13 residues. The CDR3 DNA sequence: TGTGCCAGCAGCCAAACGAGGGCGGCTGAAGCTTTCTTT. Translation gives CASSQTRAAEAFF.

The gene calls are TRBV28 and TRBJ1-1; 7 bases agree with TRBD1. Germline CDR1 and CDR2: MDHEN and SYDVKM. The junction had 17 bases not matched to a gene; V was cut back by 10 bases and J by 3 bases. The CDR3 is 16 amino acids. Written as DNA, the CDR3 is TGTGCCACCGAAACATCCCCAGGACAGGCATACACTGAAGCTTTCTTT. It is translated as CATETSPGQAYTEAFF.

The DNA of the CDR3 is TGTGCCAGCAGTCTATCACTGACCGGTGGCTACACCTTC. Protein sequence: CASSLSLTGGYTF. J is TRBJ1-2 and V is TRBV6-5; D gene unclear. The CDR3 runs 13 residues. Looked up from germline, CDR1 is MNHEY and CDR2 is SVGAGI. Trimming removed 5 bases at V and 7 bases at J, with 14 bases between.

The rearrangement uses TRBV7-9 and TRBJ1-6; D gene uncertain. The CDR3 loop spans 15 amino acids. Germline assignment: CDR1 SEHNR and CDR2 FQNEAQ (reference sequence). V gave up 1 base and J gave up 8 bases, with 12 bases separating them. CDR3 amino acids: CASSLGSGRDSPLHF. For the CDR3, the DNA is TGTGCCAGCAGCTTAGGGTCCGGGAGGGATTCACCCCTCCACTTT.